These 7 T cell receptor beta chains were sequenced from one sample in a study of T cell repertoires in cytomegalovirus infection (dated by TCRdb to the late 2010s). The instrument was an Illumina HiSeq 1500. The public sequencing data were trimmed at Q25 with fastp and processed into clonotypes with MiXCR by TCRdb, which kept only in-frame beta chains. Each entry merges the rows of one CDR3 protein and shows their most common DNA and genes. The sample table holds some 940,000 distinct CDR3 sequences, of which roughly 30% were seen once. Around 15% of the sample is held by the ten biggest clonotypes. The sample's treatment or condition label, in plain terms: in vitro stimulation with specific CMV peptide epitopes to enrich CMV-specific T cells. What these receptors recognize is not known. The starting material was cultured CD8+ T cells from PBMCs, obtained from culture after CMV antigen stimulation. The receptors here all came from a human donor in good health (CMV status not recorded). Some clones in this sample may be carry-over from other donors' samples.

The chain is built from TRBV9 and TRBJ2-1, with unresolved D. The germline V and J ends were trimmed by 0 bases and 5 bases, with 3 bases remaining between them. Germline CDR1 and CDR2: SGDLS and YYNGEE. The CDR3 contains 12 residues. CDR3 amino acids: CASSVVNNEQFF. CDR3 in DNA: TGTGCCAGCAGCGTAGTAAACAATGAGCAGTTCTTC.

This clonotype was recorded a few times. The chain is built from TRBV7-2 and TRBJ2-3; a possible D gene is TRBD1 (5 bases). The germline V and J ends were trimmed by 5 bases and 0 bases, with 9 bases remaining between them. Germline V gene data show CDR1 as SGHTA and CDR2 as FQGNSA. The CDR3 contains 14 residues. The CDR3 sequence is CASSATGSTDTQYF. DNA for the CDR3: TGTGCCAGCAGCGCCACAGGTAGCACAGATACGCAGTATTTT.

This clonotype was observed a few times. This sequence joins TRBV4-1 and TRBJ2-5; D remains unclear. The CDR3 consists of 14 residues. Trimming removed 0 bases from V and 4 bases from J, with 9 bases in between. CDR1 and CDR2 (germline): MGHRA, YSYEKL. CDR3 region: CASSQEGNSETQYF. The CDR3 nucleotides are TGCGCCAGCAGCCAAGAAGGGAATTCAGAGACCCAGTACTTC.

Of note for this clonotype: Mismatch with germline at one junction end may stem from a read error. V is TRBV13 and J is TRBJ1-2; 8 nucleotides align to TRBD1. The CDR3 sequence is 14 residues long. Per germline, CDR1 PRHDT and CDR2 FYEKMQ (reference sequence). CDR3 coding DNA: TGTGCCAGCAGCTTAGGGACAGGGGAAAATGGCTATACCTTC. Translating gives CASSLGTGENGYTF.

This clonotype was seen only once. The chain uses TRBV12-3 or TRBV12-4 and TRBJ2-3; D is uncertain. This CDR3 has 12 residues. V was clipped by 10 bases and J by 1 base, with 9 bases between them. CDR3 region: CANSRRTDTQYF. The CDR3 region has the DNA TGTGCCAACAGCAGACGCACAGATACGCAGTATTTT.

This clonotype was found a few times. The rearrangement uses TRBV4-1 and TRBJ2-5; 15 bases are shared with TRBD2. With 1 base clipped from V and 1 base from J, the junction kept 16 bases outside the gene matches. CDR1 and CDR2 (germline): MGHRA, YSYEKL. The CDR3 has 22 amino acids. The DNA for the CDR3 is TGCGCCAGCAGCCAAGTCGGGCCGTCCCGGACTAGCGGGGGGGATGGCCAAGAGACCCAGTACTTC. Its protein is CASSQVGPSRTSGGDGQETQYF.

V gene TRBV7-6 combines with J gene TRBJ1-1; no firm D call. Trimming took 5 bases from V and 1 from J, leaving 8 bases between them. The germline V gene has CDR1 SGHVS and CDR2 FNYEAQ. The CDR3 sequence is 13 residues long. The CDR3 coding sequence is TGTGCCAGCAGCCCAGCTGAGAACACTGAAGCTTTCTTT. Its protein product is CASSPAENTEAFF.